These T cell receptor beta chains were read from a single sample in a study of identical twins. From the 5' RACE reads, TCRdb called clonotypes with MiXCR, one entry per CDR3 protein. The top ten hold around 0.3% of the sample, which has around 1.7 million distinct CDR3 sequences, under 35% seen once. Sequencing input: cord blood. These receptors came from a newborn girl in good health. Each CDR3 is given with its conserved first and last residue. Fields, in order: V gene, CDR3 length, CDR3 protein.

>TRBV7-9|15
CASSLTGILTDTQYF
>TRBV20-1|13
CSARDLGGRGYTF
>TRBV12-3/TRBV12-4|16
CASIHHGQVSTDTQYF
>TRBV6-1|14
CASVTGPYTDTQYF
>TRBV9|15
CASSGGVGSYNEQFF
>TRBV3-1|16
CASSPRTGSRAYEQYF
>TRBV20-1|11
CSAITPYEQYF
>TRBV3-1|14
CASSWARISYEQYF
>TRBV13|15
CASSPRTAGGYGYTF
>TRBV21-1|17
CASSKAQAGGPGDTQYF
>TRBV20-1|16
CSALDRAPWYNSPLHF
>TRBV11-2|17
CASSSPSGTRASNEQFF
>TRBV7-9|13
CATEPTGFTEAFF
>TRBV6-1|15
CASSLLDRDGDTQYF